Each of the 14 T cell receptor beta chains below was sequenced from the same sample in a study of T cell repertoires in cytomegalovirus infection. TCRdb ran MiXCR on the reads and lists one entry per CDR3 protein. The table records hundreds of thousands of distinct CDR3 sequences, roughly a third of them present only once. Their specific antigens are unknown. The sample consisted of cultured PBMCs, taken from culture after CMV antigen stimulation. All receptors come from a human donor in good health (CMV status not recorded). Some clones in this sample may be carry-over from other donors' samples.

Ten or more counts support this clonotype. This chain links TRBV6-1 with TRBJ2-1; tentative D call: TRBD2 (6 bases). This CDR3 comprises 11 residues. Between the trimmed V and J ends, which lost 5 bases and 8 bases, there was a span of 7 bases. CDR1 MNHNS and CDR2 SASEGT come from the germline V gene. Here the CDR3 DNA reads TGTGCCAGCAGTCGGGGGTATGAGCAGTTCTTC. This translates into CASSRGYEQFF.

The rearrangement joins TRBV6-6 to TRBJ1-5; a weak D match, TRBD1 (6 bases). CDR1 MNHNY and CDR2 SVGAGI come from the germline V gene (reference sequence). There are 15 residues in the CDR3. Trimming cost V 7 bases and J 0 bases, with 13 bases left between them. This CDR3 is CASNLGGISNQPQHF. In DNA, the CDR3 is TGTGCCAGCAACCTAGGGGGTATTAGCAATCAGCCCCAGCATTTT.

CDR3 nucleotides: TGTGCCACCCACCGATTAGCAACTAATGAAAAACTGTTTTTT. Amino acid sequence: CATHRLATNEKLFF. The chain joins TRBV2 to TRBJ1-4, with D unresolved. Germline lookup yields CDR1 SNHLY and CDR2 FYNNEI. The V gene lost 10 bases and the J gene lost 0 bases, with 12 bases spanning the gap. The CDR3 runs to 14 residues.

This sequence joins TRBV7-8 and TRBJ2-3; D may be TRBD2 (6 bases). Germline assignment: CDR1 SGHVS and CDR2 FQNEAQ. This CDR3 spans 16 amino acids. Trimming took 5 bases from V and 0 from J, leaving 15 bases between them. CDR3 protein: CASSPGLHLSTDTQYF. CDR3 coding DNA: TGTGCCAGCAGCCCCGGACTACACCTTAGCACAGATACGCAGTATTTT.

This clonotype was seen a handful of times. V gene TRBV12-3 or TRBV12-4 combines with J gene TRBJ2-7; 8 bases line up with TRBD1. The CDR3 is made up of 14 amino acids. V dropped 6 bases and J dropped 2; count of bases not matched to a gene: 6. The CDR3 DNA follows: TGTGCCAGCAGACACGACAGGGGAGCCTACGAGCAGTACTTC. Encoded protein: CASRHDRGAYEQYF.

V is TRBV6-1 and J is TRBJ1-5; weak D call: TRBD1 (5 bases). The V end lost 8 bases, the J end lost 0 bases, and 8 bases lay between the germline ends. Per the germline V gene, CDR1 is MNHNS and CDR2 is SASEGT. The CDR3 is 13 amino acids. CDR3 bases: TGTGCCAGCGGGGGAAATAGCAATCAGCCCCAGCATTTT. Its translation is CASGGNSNQPQHF.

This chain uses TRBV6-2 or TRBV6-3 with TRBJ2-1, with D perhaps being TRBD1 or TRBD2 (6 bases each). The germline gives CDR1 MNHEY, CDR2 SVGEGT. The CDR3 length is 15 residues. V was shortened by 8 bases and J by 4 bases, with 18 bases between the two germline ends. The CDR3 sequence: CASWGAPWGYNEQFF. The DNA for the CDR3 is TGTGCCAGCTGGGGGGCACCCTGGGGGTACAATGAGCAGTTCTTC.

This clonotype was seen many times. The CDR3 nucleotides read TGTGCCAGCAGCTTAGTCGGCGGGACCCTAGGCGGTGAGCAGTTCTTC. Encoded protein: CASSLVGGTLGGEQFF. This rearrangement joins TRBV7-2 to TRBJ2-1; possibly TRBD2 for D (6 bases). Per germline, CDR1 SGHTA and CDR2 FQGNSA. This CDR3 is built from 16 residues. V dropped 1 base and J dropped 9 bases, with 19 bases sitting between them.

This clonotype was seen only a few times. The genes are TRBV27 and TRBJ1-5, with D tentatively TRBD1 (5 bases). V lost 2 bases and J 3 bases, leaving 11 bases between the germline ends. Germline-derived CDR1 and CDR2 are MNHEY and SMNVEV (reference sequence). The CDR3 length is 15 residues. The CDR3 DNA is TGTGCCAGCAGTTTACAAGGGGTCCCCAATCAGCCCCAGCATTTT. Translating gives CASSLQGVPNQPQHF.

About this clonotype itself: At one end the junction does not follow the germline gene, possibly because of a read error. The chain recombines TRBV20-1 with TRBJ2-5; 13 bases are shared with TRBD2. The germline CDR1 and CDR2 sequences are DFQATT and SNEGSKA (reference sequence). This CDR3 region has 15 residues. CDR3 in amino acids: CSARPPGLAGTPSTF. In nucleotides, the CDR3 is TGCAGTGCTAGACCACCGGGACTAGCGGGAACCCCGTCCACATTC.

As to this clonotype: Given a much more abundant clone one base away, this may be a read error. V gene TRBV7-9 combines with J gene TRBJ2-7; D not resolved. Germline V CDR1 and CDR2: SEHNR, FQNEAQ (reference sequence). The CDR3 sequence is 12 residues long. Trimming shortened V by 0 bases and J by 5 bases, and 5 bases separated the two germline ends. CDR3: CASSLALDEQYF. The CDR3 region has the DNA TGTGCCAGCAGCTTAGCGCTCGACGAGCAGTACTTC. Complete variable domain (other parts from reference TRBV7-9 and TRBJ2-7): DTGVSQNPRHKITKRGQNVTFRCDPISEHNRLYWYRQTLGQGPEFLTYFQNEAQLEKSRLLSDRFSAERPKGSFSTLEIQRTEQGDSAMYLCASSLALDEQYFGPGTRLTVT.

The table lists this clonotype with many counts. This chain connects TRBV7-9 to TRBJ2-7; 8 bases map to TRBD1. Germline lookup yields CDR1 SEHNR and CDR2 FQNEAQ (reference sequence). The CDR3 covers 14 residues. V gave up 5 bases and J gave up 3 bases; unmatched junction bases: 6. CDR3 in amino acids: CASSPPGQVYEQYF. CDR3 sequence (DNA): TGTGCCAGCAGCCCCCCGGGACAGGTCTACGAGCAGTACTTC.

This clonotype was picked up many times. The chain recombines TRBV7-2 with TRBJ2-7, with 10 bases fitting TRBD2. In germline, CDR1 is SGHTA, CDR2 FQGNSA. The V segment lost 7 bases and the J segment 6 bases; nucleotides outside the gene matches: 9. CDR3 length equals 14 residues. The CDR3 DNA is TGTGCCAGCAACCAAATAGCGGGGGGAGGCGAGCAGTACTTC. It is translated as CASNQIAGGGEQYF.

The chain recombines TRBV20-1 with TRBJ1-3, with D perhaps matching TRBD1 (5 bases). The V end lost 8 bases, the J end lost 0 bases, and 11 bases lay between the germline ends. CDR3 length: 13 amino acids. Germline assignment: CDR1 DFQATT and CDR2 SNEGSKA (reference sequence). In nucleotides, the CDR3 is TGCAGTAAGACAGCCCTCTCTGGAAACACCATATATTTT. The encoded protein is CSKTALSGNTIYF.